The entry that follows covers one T cell receptor beta chain sequence. Antigen specificity is unknown. The data belong to a study of OX40 agonist ivuxolimab in advanced cancers. Study context: A mean age of approximately 64 years, range 23 to 79, was recorded, and approximately 79% were male. General study points: No antigen was identified for the clonally expanded peripheral T cells.

Autoimmune disease history or systemic immunosuppression meant exclusion. Produced via immunoSEQ multiplex PCR; TCRdb's table is partial and in-frame only. This table has tens of thousands of clones, about 82% appearing once. The CDR3 spans 16 residues. Germline CDR1 and CDR2: SGDLS and YYNGEE. Losses at the gene ends were 3 bases for V and 9 bases for J; bases not matched to a gene: 7. The chain couples TRBV9 to TRBJ2-3; TRBD2 matches at 16 bases. This clonotype originated in an adult with an advanced solid tumor such as melanoma, head and neck, liver or kidney cancer. The specimen comprised CD4+ or CD8+ T cells sorted from blood, sampled in a trial of the OX40 agonist ivuxolimab. The CDR3 region is CASSAGTSGGAETQYF. The CDR3 region has the DNA TGTGCCAGCAGCGCAGGGACTAGCGGGGGGGCCGAGACGCAGTATTTT.